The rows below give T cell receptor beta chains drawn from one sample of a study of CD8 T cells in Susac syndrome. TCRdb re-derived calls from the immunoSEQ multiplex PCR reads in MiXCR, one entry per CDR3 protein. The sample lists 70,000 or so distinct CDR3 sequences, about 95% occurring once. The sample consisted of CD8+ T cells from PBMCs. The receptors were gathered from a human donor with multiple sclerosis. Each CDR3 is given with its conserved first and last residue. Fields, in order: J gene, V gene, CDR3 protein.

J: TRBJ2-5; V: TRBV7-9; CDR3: CASSPSTAGVKRTQYF
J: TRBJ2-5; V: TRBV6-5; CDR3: CASSNEGLETQYF
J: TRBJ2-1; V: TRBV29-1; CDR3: CSAPAGDLNEQFF
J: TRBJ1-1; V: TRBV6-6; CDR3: CASSYLGGGSTEAFF
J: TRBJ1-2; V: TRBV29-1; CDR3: CSVEGAAFYGYTF
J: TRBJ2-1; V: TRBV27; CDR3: CASSSPGSGPYNEQFF
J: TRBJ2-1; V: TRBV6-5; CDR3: CASSYSGLAAPPTYNEQFF
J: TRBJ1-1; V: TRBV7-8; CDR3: CASSVRGTGDTEAFF
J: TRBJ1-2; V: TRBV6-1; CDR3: CASRSGGINGYTF
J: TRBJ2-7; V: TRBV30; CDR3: CAWSVGQSYEQYF
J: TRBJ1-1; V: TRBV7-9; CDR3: CASSSLRGQGATEAFF
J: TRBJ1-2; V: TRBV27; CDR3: CATWKGRDGYTF
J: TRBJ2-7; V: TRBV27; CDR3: CASRSLTASYEQYF
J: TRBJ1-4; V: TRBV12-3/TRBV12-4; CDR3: CANSLPQGSWKLFF
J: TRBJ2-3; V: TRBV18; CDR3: CASSPGVPPPDTQYF
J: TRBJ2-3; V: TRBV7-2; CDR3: CASSLIAASTDTQYF
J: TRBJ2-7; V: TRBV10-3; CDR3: CAISEPMDGTYEQYF
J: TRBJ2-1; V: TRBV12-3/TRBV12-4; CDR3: CASTPGNEQFF
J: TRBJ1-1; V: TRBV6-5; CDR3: CASNLGQANTEAFF
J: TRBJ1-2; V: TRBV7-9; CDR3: CASSLNPGTGGKYGYTF
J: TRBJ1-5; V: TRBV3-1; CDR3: CASSQEGGPAQPQHF
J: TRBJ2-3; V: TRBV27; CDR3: CASSSLPSGSSTDTQYF
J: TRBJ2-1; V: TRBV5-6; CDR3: CASSQEGSSYNEQFF
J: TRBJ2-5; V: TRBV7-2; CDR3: CASSLEGEPQETQYF
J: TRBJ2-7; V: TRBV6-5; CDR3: CASSYRGSGRAKVEQYF
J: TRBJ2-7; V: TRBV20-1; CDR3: CSARTGDSYEQYF
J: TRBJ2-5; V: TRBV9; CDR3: CASSSPPRRGGETQYF
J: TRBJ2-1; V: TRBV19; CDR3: CASGTLINEQFF
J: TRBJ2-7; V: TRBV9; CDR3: CASSAGQGISYEQYF
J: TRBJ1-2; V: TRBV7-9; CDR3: CASSWNLDTKTDGYTF